In its sample, the clone carrying this TCR beta chain was seen many times. Arm-PCR with iRepertoire HTBI primers amplified the CDR3 regions for these TCR beta libraries. TCRdb called the multiplex PCR reads again in MiXCR, with one record for every CDR3 protein. The sample gives over 300,000 distinct CDR3 sequences, 15% to 19% of which show up once; 22% is in the top ten. The sample comes from a study of regulatory T cells in long-lasting Graves disease. The CDR3 length is 14 residues. Germline CDR1 and CDR2: SGHAT and FQDESV (reference sequence). The trim removed 5 bases at V and 6 bases at J, leaving 9 bases unmatched. Time point specified: newly diagnosed GD, antithyroid drugs for less than 3 months. The TCR library was made from RNA that had been extracted from PBMCs in TRIzol.

Material: peripheral blood mononuclear cells (PBMCs), obtained at new diagnosis, from a patient treated with antithyroid drugs. The TCR sequence derives from a female donor with Graves disease. This sequence joins TRBV11-1 and TRBJ1-1, with 7 bases identical to TRBD1. The CDR3 bases are TGTGCCAGCAGCACATTTCCAGGGGGAGCTGAAGCTTTCTTT. Translated: CASSTFPGGAEAFF.